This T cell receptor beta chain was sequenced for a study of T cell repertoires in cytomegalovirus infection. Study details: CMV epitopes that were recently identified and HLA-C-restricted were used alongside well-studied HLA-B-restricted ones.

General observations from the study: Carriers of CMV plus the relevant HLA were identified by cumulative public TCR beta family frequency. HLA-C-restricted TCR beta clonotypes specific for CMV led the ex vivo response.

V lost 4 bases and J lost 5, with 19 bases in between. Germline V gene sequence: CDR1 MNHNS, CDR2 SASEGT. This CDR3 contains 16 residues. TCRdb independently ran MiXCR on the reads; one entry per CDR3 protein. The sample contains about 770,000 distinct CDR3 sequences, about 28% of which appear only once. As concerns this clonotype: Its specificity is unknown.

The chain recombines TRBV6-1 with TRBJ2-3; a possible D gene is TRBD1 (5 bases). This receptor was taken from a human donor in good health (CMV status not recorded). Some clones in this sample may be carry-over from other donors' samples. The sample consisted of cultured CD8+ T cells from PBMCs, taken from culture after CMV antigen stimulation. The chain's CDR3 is CASSGLFGASLDTQYF. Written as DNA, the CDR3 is TGTGCCAGCAGTGGGCTCTTTGGGGCCTCCCTAGATACGCAGTATTTT.